Sequencing of this T cell receptor beta chain was carried out in a study of blood T cell repertoires in COVID-19 (dated by TCRdb to about 2020). About the investigation overall: Collaborator samples came from the United States, Italy and Spain and covered acute and convalescent phases of COVID-19. Where HLA class I and class II types were available, the types were taken from metadata supplied by the sample provider, not from assay-based typing. The prospective study material was composed of cDNA or gDNA derived from T cells, B-cell-depleted T cells, or PBMCs. The repertoires were released in a freely available public database meant as a resource for research on the immune response to SARS-CoV-2. Nearly every sample came with metadata listing a de-identified subject ID, COVID-19 status, age in years and sex. Deeply sampled blood TCRbeta repertoires from subjects exposed to, actively infected with, or recovered from COVID-19 were included in the dataset. Samples came from the ongoing ImmuneRACE study (first 160 participants) plus 1,254 subjects from 6 global collaborators.

Study-level results and caveats: How much clinical and demographic metadata was included differed by source and by participant, and the metadata was provided uncurated.

The immunoSEQ Assay, a bias-controlled multiplex PCR, was used to amplify TCRbeta CDR3 regions from genomic DNA. The paper's data handling went like this. The number of nucleated cells in each sample was estimated by amplification of reference gene primers within the assay. To quantify the absolute abundance of each unique TCRbeta CDR3 rearrangement, sequence reads were collapsed and filtered. For each sample, productive Simpson clonality was calculated as the square root of Simpson's diversity index over productive rearrangements. TCRdb took over this immuneACCESS table, retaining in-frame rearrangements with V and J assigned. Such tables are incomplete; in checked studies, under half of the missing clones stem from an unresolved V gene, and the remainder is unexplained. V and J calls and clone size come straight from that table; D and trimming were deduced from the DNA. The sample profile shows 150,000 or so clones; 75% to 90% of them were found once. Jointly, the top ten make up around 5.1% of the sample.

Participants in the prospective study were aged 18 to 89 years, lived in about two dozen United States geographic areas, and enrolled through a virtual design. In the prospective study, cohorts were assigned on the basis of participant-reported clinical history obtained from a screening survey and a study questionnaire. Exposed participants were defined as having been in contact with someone with a PCR-confirmed or clinician-diagnosed COVID-19 case within 2 weeks of study entry. In the prospective study, mobile phlebotomists collected whole blood, serum and a nasopharyngeal or oropharyngeal swab from each participant. Participants in the prospective study had the option to provide additional blood draws and questionnaires over a roughly 2-month period. Blood samples from the prospective study were shipped frozen or at room temperature prior to DNA extraction. CDR1 LGHNA and CDR2 YNFKEQ are derived from the germline V gene. Trimmed from V: 0 bases; trimmed from J: 3 bases; junction bases lacking a gene match: 6. The CDR3 sequence holds 16 residues, the cysteine and phenylalanine included. The CDR3 DNA has 48 bases and is translated from base 1.

This clone was found a few times. Its antigen is not yet known. The input lacks base qualities; no much larger clone sits a single base away. The chain was built from TRBV4-2 and TRBJ2-5, with 8 junctional bases fitting TRBD2. Sequencing input: PBMCs or T cells enriched from blood (not recorded which). The sequence was obtained from a man aged 65-85 years who had been exposed to COVID-19. The CDR3 protein: CASSQDRGAGEETQYF. The DNA reads as follows: TGTGCCAGCAGCCAAGATAGGGGAGCGGGGGAAGAGACCCAGTACTTC.